This is a list of T cell receptor beta chains from one sample in a study of blood T cell repertoires in COVID-19. Repertoires were generated with immunoSEQ multiplex PCR, while TCRdb's copy carries only in-frame clones and drops some. The table records some 300,000 clones, more than 75% of them present only once. The sample taken for sequencing was PBMCs or T cells enriched from blood (not recorded which). These receptors were obtained from a woman in her sixties or seventies in a cohort exposed to, infected with or recovered from COVID-19 (not recorded which). Both conserved end residues are part of each CDR3. The order of the fields is J gene, V gene, CDR3 protein.

J gene: TRBJ2-1
V gene: TRBV7-8
CDR3 protein: CASSSGLAGSDEQFF

J gene: TRBJ2-7
V gene: TRBV28
CDR3 protein: CASSFGTASYEQYF

J gene: TRBJ2-1
V gene: TRBV4-3
CDR3 protein: CASSPLVINEQFF

J gene: TRBJ1-4
V gene: TRBV9
CDR3 protein: CASSVEGGGNEKLFF

J gene: TRBJ2-7
V gene: TRBV7-2
CDR3 protein: CASSPRQSRSYEQYF

J gene: TRBJ2-7
V gene: TRBV28
CDR3 protein: CASSSSRQGSYEQYF

J gene: TRBJ2-7
V gene: TRBV18
CDR3 protein: CASSPQGATSHEQYF

J gene: TRBJ2-7
V gene: TRBV2
CDR3 protein: CASSAGYEQYF

J gene: TRBJ2-7
V gene: TRBV6-5
CDR3 protein: CASRGTTYEQYF

J gene: TRBJ2-7
V gene: TRBV2
CDR3 protein: CASRELRDRVLEQYF

J gene: TRBJ2-5
V gene: TRBV9
CDR3 protein: CASSGGGPRETQYF

J gene: TRBJ1-4
V gene: TRBV5-5
CDR3 protein: CASSLGGQDEKLFF

J gene: TRBJ2-5
V gene: TRBV7-2
CDR3 protein: CASSPGWAGQETQYF

J gene: TRBJ1-2
V gene: TRBV9
CDR3 protein: CASSAARDRAGIYGYTF

J gene: TRBJ1-6
V gene: TRBV19
CDR3 protein: CASSVQGANSPLHF

J gene: TRBJ2-2
V gene: TRBV7-2
CDR3 protein: CASSLTGVRTGELFF

J gene: TRBJ2-7
V gene: TRBV3-1/TRBV3-2
CDR3 protein: CASSQGISGRAHEQYF

J gene: TRBJ2-7
V gene: TRBV5-1
CDR3 protein: CASSTRRGEAYEQYF

J gene: TRBJ1-1
V gene: TRBV9
CDR3 protein: CASSGGGARNTEAFF

J gene: TRBJ2-1
V gene: TRBV10-1
CDR3 protein: CASSVGRQGGNEQFF

J gene: TRBJ1-6
V gene: TRBV19
CDR3 protein: CASSMGQGSSPLHF

J gene: TRBJ1-6
V gene: TRBV25-1
CDR3 protein: CASTRERWDNSPLHF

J gene: TRBJ2-1
V gene: TRBV5-4
CDR3 protein: CASSSIAGAINEQFF

J gene: TRBJ2-2
V gene: TRBV18
CDR3 protein: CASSPRSIGHTGELFF

J gene: TRBJ2-7
V gene: TRBV28
CDR3 protein: CASCSGKYEQYF

J gene: TRBJ1-1
V gene: TRBV7-2
CDR3 protein: CASSLHTNTEAFF

J gene: TRBJ2-3
V gene: TRBV24-1
CDR3 protein: CATSDRASGSTDTQYF

J gene: TRBJ1-1
V gene: TRBV9
CDR3 protein: CASSVLDTVNTEAFF

J gene: TRBJ2-7
V gene: TRBV28
CDR3 protein: CASSLYLDISYEQYF

J gene: TRBJ1-1
V gene: TRBV7-2
CDR3 protein: CASSLVPGGTEAFF

J gene: TRBJ2-7
V gene: TRBV7-3
CDR3 protein: CASSKHRGPNYEQYF